This T cell receptor (beta chain) was sequenced in a study of CD8 T cells in Susac syndrome. RNA amounts of roughly 0.45 to 1 ug underwent reverse transcription with random hexamers. MiXCR, run by TCRdb on the immunoSEQ multiplex PCR reads, gives a single entry per CDR3 protein. The sample includes around 300,000 distinct CDR3 sequences, about 88% of them seen just once. The receptor was isolated from a human donor with multiple sclerosis. Specimen: CD8+ T cells from PBMCs.

CDR3 in DNA: TGCAGCGTTAAAGCCCGGGGGACTAGCTCCGTGGATGAGCAGTTCTTC. Residues: CSVKARGTSSVDEQFF. The chain combines TRBV29-1 with TRBJ2-1; 9 bases map to TRBD2. Germline CDR1 reads SQVTM; CDR2 reads ANQGSEA. J was trimmed by 8 bases and V by 5 bases; bases with no gene match: 16. This CDR3 contains 16 residues.